The entry below describes one TCR beta chain. This record belongs to a study of blood T cell repertoires in COVID-19. Overall study: From the United States, Italy and Spain came samples of acute and convalescent COVID-19. In each case, the material was cDNA or gDNA derived from T cells, B-cell-depleted T cells, or PBMCs.

The CDR3 is 15 amino acids. Germline V gene sequence: CDR1 SGHRS, CDR2 YFSETQ. J gave up 7 bases and V 0 bases, and 8 bases lay outside the gene matches. Sequencing used immunoSEQ multiplex PCR; TCRdb keeps in-frame clones, though not all of them. The sample records approximately 170,000 clones, over 75% being singletons. The sequence was collected from an elderly man with COVID-19, enrolled during active disease. The sample consisted of peripheral blood. The chain is built from TRBV5-1 and TRBJ2-7; 9 positions match TRBD1. The CDR3 loop reads CASSLAGQGTGEQYF. The CDR3 DNA sequence: TGCGCCAGCAGCTTGGCGGGACAGGGTACTGGGGAGCAGTACTTC.